The sequence of this T cell receptor beta chain was determined in a study of cytomegalovirus exposure and HLA in healthy donors. This clone appeared once. The germline CDR1 and CDR2 sequences are SGHTA and FQGTGA. Trimming left V 0 bases short and J 2 bases short, with 5 bases between. This CDR3 has 15 residues. The study ran its PCR with 60 Vbeta and 13 Jbeta primers. Data came from immunoSEQ multiplex PCR; TCRdb stores just in-frame clones and leaves some out. The repertoire holds approximately 190,000 clones, roughly 87% seen once, with around 0.99% in the top ten. Sequencing was done on a sample of PBMCs. The chain carries TRBV7-3 and TRBJ2-6; D perhaps matches TRBD1 (5 bases). This clonotype originated in a boy aged 2 to 10 in good health and CMV-seronegative. The CDR3 nucleotides are TGTGCCAGCAGCTTAACGGGGCCTGGGGCCAACGTCCTGACTTTC. This gives the protein CASSLTGPGANVLTF.